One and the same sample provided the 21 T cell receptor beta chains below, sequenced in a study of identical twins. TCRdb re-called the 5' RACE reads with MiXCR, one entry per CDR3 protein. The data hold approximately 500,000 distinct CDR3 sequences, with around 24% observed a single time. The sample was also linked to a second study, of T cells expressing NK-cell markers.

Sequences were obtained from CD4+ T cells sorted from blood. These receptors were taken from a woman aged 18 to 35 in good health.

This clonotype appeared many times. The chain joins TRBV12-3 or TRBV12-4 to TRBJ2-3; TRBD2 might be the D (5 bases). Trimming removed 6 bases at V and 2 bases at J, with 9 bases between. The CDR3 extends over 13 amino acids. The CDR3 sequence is CASSTGNTDTQYF. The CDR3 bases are TGTGCCAGCAGCACGGGGAACACAGATACGCAGTATTTT.

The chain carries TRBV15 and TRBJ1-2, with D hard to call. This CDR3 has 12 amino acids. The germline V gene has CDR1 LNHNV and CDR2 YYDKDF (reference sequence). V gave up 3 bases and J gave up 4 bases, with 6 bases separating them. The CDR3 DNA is TGTGCCACCAGCAGGGAGTCCTATGGCTACACCTTC. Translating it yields CATSRESYGYTF.

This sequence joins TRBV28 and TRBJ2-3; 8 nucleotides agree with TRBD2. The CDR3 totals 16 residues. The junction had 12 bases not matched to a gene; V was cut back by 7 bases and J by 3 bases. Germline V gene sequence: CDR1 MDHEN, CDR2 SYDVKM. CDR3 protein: CASTPMLAGKTDTQYF. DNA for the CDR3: TGTGCCAGCACCCCCATGTTAGCGGGAAAGACAGATACGCAGTATTTT.

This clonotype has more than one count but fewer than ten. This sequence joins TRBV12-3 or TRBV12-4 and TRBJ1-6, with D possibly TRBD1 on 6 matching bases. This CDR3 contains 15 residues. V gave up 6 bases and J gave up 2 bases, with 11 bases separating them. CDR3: CASSLYRAYNSPLHF. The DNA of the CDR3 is TGTGCCAGCAGCCTTTACAGGGCCTATAATTCACCCCTCCACTTT.

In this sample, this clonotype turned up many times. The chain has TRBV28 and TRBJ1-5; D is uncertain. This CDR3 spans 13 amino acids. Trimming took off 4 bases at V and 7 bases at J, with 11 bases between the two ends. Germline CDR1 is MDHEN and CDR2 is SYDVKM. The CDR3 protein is CASSYRAEQPQHF. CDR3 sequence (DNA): TGTGCCAGCAGTTATAGGGCGGAACAGCCCCAGCATTTT. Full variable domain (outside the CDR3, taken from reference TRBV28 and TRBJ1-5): DVKVTQSSRYLVKRTGEKVFLECVQDMDHENMFWYRQDPGLGLRLIYFSYDVKMKEKGDIPEGYSVSREKKERFSLILESASTNQTSMYLCASSYRAEQPQHFGDGTRLSIL.

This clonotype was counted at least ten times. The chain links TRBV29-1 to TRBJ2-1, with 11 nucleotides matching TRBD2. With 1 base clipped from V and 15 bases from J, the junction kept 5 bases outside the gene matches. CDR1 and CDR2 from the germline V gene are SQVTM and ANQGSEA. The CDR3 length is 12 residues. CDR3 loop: CSVEAGLAGGFF. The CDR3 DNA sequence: TGCAGCGTTGAAGCGGGGCTAGCGGGAGGGTTCTTC.

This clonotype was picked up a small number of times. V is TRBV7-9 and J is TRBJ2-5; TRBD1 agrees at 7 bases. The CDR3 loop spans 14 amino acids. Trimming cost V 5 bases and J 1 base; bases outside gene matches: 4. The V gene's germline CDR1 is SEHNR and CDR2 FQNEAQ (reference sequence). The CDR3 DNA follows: TGTGCCAGCAGCAGTGCAGGGGGCCAAGAGACCCAGTACTTC. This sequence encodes CASSSAGGQETQYF.

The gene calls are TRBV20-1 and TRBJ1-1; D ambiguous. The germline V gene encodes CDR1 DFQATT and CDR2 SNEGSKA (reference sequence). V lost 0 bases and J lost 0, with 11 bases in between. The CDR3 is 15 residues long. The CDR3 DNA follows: TGCAGTGCTAGAGACTCGTACCGAATGAACACTGAAGCTTTCTTT. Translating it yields CSARDSYRMNTEAFF.

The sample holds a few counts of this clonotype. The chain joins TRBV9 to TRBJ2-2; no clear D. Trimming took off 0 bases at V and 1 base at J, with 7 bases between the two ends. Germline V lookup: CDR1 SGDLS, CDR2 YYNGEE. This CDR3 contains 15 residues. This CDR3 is CASSVGALNTGELFF. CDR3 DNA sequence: TGTGCCAGCAGCGTAGGGGCCCTGAACACCGGGGAGCTGTTTTTT.

DNA of the CDR3: TGTGCCAGCAGCTCTCGAGGGGCGGCCTCCTACGAGCAGTACTTC. Its translation: CASSSRGAASYEQYF. This chain uses TRBV6-2 or TRBV6-3 with TRBJ2-7; possibly TRBD1 or TRBD2 for D (5 bases each). Trimming removed 6 bases at V and 0 bases at J, with 15 bases between. This CDR3 region has 15 residues. CDR1 and CDR2 (germline): MNHEY, SVGEGT.

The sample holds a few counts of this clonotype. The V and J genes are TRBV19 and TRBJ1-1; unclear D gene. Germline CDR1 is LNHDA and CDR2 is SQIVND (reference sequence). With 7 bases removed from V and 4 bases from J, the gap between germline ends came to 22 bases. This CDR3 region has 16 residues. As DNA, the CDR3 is TGTGCCAGTATCCCCTATACGGGAGTGAAAGGCACTGAAGCTTTCTTT. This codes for CASIPYTGVKGTEAFF.

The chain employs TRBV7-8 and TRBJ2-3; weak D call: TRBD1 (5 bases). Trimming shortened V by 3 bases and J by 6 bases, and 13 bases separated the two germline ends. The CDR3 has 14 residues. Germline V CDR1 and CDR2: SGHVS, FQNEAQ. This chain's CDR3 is CASSFRQGGDTQYF. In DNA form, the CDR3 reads TGTGCCAGCAGCTTTCGGCAGGGTGGGGATACGCAGTATTTT.

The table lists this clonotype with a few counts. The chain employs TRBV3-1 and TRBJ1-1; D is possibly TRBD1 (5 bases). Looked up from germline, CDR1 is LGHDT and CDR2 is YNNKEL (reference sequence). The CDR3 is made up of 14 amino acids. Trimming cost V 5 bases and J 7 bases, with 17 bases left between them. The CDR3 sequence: CASSVGTAFFEAFF. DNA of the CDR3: TGTGCCAGCAGCGTCGGGACGGCTTTTTTTGAAGCTTTCTTT.

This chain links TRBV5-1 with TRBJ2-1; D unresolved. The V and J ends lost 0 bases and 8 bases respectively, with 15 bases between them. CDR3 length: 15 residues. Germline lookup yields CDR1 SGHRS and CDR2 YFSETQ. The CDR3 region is CASSLGLRLNHEQFF. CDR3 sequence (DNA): TGCGCCAGCAGCTTGGGGTTACGGTTAAACCATGAGCAGTTCTTC.

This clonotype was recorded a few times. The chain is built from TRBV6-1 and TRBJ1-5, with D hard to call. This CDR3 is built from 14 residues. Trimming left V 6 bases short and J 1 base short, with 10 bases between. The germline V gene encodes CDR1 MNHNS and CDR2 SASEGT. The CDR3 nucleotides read TGTGCCAGCAGCCCCCCGGGAAGCAATCAGCCCCAGCATTTT. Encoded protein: CASSPPGSNQPQHF.

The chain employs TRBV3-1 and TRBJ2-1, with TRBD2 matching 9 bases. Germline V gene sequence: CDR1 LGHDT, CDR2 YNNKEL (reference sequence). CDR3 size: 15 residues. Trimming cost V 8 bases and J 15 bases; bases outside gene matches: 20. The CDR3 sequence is CASSKSGTSFLDPFF. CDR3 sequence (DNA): TGTGCCAGCTCAAAATCTGGGACTAGCTTCCTGGATCCGTTCTTC.

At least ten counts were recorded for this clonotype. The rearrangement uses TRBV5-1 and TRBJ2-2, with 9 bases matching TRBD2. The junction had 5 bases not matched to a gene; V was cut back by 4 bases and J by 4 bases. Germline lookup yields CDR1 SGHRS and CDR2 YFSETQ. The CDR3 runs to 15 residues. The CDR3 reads CASSLTSGSTGELFF. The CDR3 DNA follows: TGCGCCAGCAGCCTAACTAGCGGGTCCACCGGGGAGCTGTTTTTT.

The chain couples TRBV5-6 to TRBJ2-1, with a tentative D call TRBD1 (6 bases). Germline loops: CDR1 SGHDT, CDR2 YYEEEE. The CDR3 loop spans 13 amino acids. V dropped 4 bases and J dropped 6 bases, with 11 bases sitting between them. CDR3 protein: CASSPPDSNEQFF. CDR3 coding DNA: TGTGCCAGCAGCCCTCCGGACAGCAATGAGCAGTTCTTC.

CDR3 DNA: TGTGCCAGCAGGAACTCAGGCACTGAAGCTTTCTTT. It encodes CASRNSGTEAFF. The chain links TRBV2 to TRBJ1-1; D unclear. The CDR3 runs 12 residues. Germline CDR1 SNHLY, CDR2 FYNNEI. Deletions cut 6 bases from V and 4 bases from J, with 9 bases between.

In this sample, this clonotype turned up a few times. Written as DNA, the CDR3 is TGCAGCGCAACCAGCGCCACTAGCGGGTTCACAGATACGCAGTATTTT. This codes for CSATSATSGFTDTQYF. The V gene is TRBV20-1, the J gene TRBJ2-3; 9 bases match TRBD2. Germline V gene sequence: CDR1 DFQATT, CDR2 SNEGSKA (reference sequence). This CDR3 is 16 amino acids long.

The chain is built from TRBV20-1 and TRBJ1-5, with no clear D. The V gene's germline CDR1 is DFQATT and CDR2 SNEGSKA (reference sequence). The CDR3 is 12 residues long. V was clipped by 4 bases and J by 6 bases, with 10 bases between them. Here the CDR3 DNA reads TGCAGTGCTATTGAGGGTAGTCAGCCCCAGCATTTT. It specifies CSAIEGSQPQHF.